Shown below are 32 T cell receptor beta chains from a single sample sequenced in a study of T-cell memory formation after mild COVID-19. TCRdb itself ran the 5' RACE reads through MiXCR, one entry per CDR3 protein. The sample yields 450,000 or so distinct CDR3 sequences, 20% seen once. What was sequenced was PBMCs or a T cell subset sorted from them (not recorded which). The origin of the receptors is an adult woman who had mild COVID-19 (a few samples of this study predate the infection). Cell type and time point are not known.

This clonotype turned up a few times. This chain uses TRBV12-3 or TRBV12-4 with TRBJ1-6, with D maybe TRBD1 (5 bases). V lost 6 bases and J lost 0, with 12 bases in between. The CDR3 covers 16 residues. This CDR3 reads CASSADGGSYNSPLHF. CDR3 bases: TGTGCCAGCAGCGCGGATGGGGGCTCCTATAATTCACCCCTCCACTTT.

V is TRBV12-3 or TRBV12-4 and J is TRBJ2-3, with D tentatively TRBD2 (6 bases). This CDR3 has 12 amino acids. Trimming pared 7 bases from V and 4 bases from J, leaving 9 bases between. CDR3 DNA: TGTGCCAGCACTAGCGTAGCAGATACGCAGTATTTT. This translates into CASTSVADTQYF.

The chain employs TRBV6-5 and TRBJ1-5; 7 bases fit TRBD1. V gave up 6 bases and J gave up 6 bases; unmatched junction bases: 11. The germline V gene has CDR1 MNHEY and CDR2 SVGAGI. The CDR3 runs to 15 residues. CDR3 in DNA: TGTGCCAGCAGACCACAGGGGTTTGACCCTCAGCCCCAGCATTTT. Its translation is CASRPQGFDPQPQHF.

The J gene is TRBJ1-3, the V gene TRBV4-3; D uncertain. The V gene's germline CDR1 is LGHNA and CDR2 YSLEER. V was pared by 1 base and J by 2 bases, with 9 bases between. The CDR3 sequence is 15 residues long. The CDR3 sequence is CASSQVRRAGNTIYF. CDR3 DNA sequence: TGCGCCAGCAGCCAAGTGAGAAGGGCTGGAAACACCATATATTTT.

In this sample, this clonotype turned up a few times. The chain uses TRBV6-5 and TRBJ1-6; a weak D match, TRBD1 (5 bases). Trimming removed 6 bases at V and 1 base at J, with 7 bases between. CDR3 length: 14 amino acids. Germline V lookup: CDR1 MNHEY, CDR2 SVGAGI. In DNA, the CDR3 is TGTGCCAGCAGAGGGGTTTCCTATAATTCACCCCTCCACTTT. The encoded protein is CASRGVSYNSPLHF.

This clonotype has more than one count but fewer than ten. The chain has TRBV6-5 and TRBJ1-1; 7 bases are a match to TRBD1. Trimming took 4 bases from V and 2 from J; bases not matched to a gene: 7. The V gene's germline CDR1 is MNHEY and CDR2 SVGAGI. The CDR3 is 15 amino acids. The CDR3 region has the DNA TGTGCCAGCAGTTCAACGGGACAGCCTAACACTGAAGCTTTCTTT. Amino acids: CASSSTGQPNTEAFF.

This clonotype occurred a few times. The chain joins TRBV7-9 to TRBJ2-3; 10 bases line up with TRBD2. Germline loops: CDR1 SEHNR, CDR2 FQNEAQ (reference sequence). The CDR3 extends over 16 amino acids. After removal of 1 base from V and 2 bases from J, the junction contained 3 bases not matched to a gene. CDR3 protein: CASSLGLAGNTDTQYF. Written as DNA, the CDR3 is TGTGCCAGCAGCTTAGGACTAGCGGGCAACACAGATACGCAGTATTTT.

The chain links TRBV7-9 to TRBJ2-7; D is possibly TRBD1 (5 bases). Germline V gene data show CDR1 as SEHNR and CDR2 as FQNEAQ (reference sequence). Between the trimmed V and J ends, which lost 4 bases and 3 bases, there was a span of 16 bases. The CDR3 consists of 15 residues. The CDR3 sequence is CASSSGADRDYEQYF. The CDR3 DNA sequence: TGTGCCAGCAGCTCTGGGGCTGACCGTGACTACGAGCAGTACTTC.

The V gene is TRBV20-1, the J gene TRBJ2-7, with D possibly TRBD1 on 5 matching bases. Germline-derived CDR1 and CDR2 are DFQATT and SNEGSKA (reference sequence). This CDR3 is built from 13 residues. Trimming took 5 bases from V and 1 from J, leaving 12 bases between them. CDR3 amino acids: CSALDTFSYEQYF. The CDR3 nucleotides are TGCAGTGCTCTGGACACCTTTTCCTACGAGCAGTACTTC.

This clonotype was picked up a small number of times. The V and J genes are TRBV28 and TRBJ1-2; 7 bases are a match to TRBD1. V shed 5 bases, J shed 1 base, and the junction held 10 bases outside the gene matches. Germline V gene lookup returns CDR1 MDHEN and CDR2 SYDVKM. The CDR3 consists of 16 residues. The CDR3: CASSPVGTDFNYGYTF. The CDR3 region has the DNA TGTGCCAGCAGTCCTGTGGGGACAGATTTTAACTATGGCTACACCTTC.

The chain couples TRBV24-1 to TRBJ2-3, with 7 bases that match TRBD1. This CDR3 contains 15 residues. CDR1 is KGHDR, CDR2 SFDVKD, per germline. V was pared by 3 bases and J by 4 bases, with 6 bases of the junction left unmatched. In nucleotides, the CDR3 is TGTGCCACCAGTGATCCCAGACAGGGACCAGATACGCAGTATTTT. It is translated as CATSDPRQGPDTQYF.

This clonotype was observed a few times. The rearrangement uses TRBV11-2 and TRBJ2-3, with D maybe TRBD1 (5 bases). The ends were cut back, 8 bases at V and 3 bases at J, with 12 bases in the middle. The CDR3 is made up of 13 amino acids. In germline, CDR1 is SGHAT, CDR2 FQNNGV. CDR3 sequence (DNA): TGTGCCAGCGTCCAGGGTGTAACAGATACGCAGTATTTT. The encoded protein is CASVQGVTDTQYF. Together with reference TRBV11-2 and TRBJ2-3, the CDR3 gives the full variable domain: EAGVAQSPRYKIIEKRQSVAFWCNPISGHATLYWYQQILGQGPKLLIQFQNNGVVDDSQLPKDRFSAERLKGVDSTLKIQPAKLEDSAVYLCASVQGVTDTQYFGPGTRLTVL.

This clonotype was observed once. This chain connects TRBV18 to TRBJ2-1; D ambiguous. With 2 bases removed from V and 7 bases from J, the gap between germline ends came to 3 bases. The CDR3 totals 11 residues. Germline-derived CDR1 and CDR2 are KGHSH and LQKENI. As DNA, the CDR3 is TGTGCCAGCTCACCAGAAAATGAGCAGTTCTTC. Translation: CASSPENEQFF.

The J gene is TRBJ2-1, the V gene TRBV29-1, with no clear D. The ends were cut back, 7 bases at V and 3 bases at J, with 16 bases in the middle. The CDR3 is made up of 14 amino acids. CDR1 is SQVTM, CDR2 ANQGSEA, per germline. CDR3 residues: CSAYYSMHYNEQFF. The CDR3 DNA follows: TGCAGCGCCTACTACTCTATGCACTACAATGAGCAGTTCTTC.

In its sample, this clonotype was seen a few times. V gene TRBV18 combines with J gene TRBJ2-3; D not certain. This CDR3 spans 16 amino acids. V gave up 0 bases and J gave up 1 base, with 11 bases separating them. Looked up from germline, CDR1 is KGHSH and CDR2 is LQKENI. CDR3 sequence reads: CASSPPLGGGTDTQYF. Written as DNA, the CDR3 is TGTGCCAGCTCACCACCTTTAGGTGGAGGCACAGATACGCAGTATTTT. Using reference TRBV18 and TRBJ2-3 for the parts outside the CDR3, the full variable domain is NAGVMQNPRHLVRRRGQEARLRCSPMKGHSHVYWYRQLPEEGLKFMVYLQKENIIDESGMPKERFSAEFPKEGPSILRIQQVVRGDSAAYFCASSPPLGGGTDTQYFGPGTRLTVL.

The chain couples TRBV12-3 or TRBV12-4 to TRBJ2-2; 8 nucleotides agree with TRBD1. J was trimmed by 7 bases and V by 3 bases; bases with no gene match: 16. The CDR3 extends over 18 amino acids. The chain's CDR3 is CASSFMKAGRGPVGELFF. The CDR3 DNA reads as TGTGCCAGCAGTTTCATGAAGGCTGGCAGGGGGCCGGTCGGGGAGCTGTTTTTT.

This clonotype was seen a handful of times. This CDR3 is CATYPKGVEETQYF. The CDR3, as DNA: TGTGCCACCTACCCGAAAGGGGTTGAAGAGACCCAGTACTTC. This chain links TRBV7-9 with TRBJ2-5; D might be TRBD1 (5 bases). The CDR3 length is 14 residues. Looked up from germline, CDR1 is SEHNR and CDR2 is FQNEAQ (reference sequence). The V end lost 10 bases, the J end lost 3 bases, and 18 bases lay between the germline ends.

The chain links TRBV5-1 to TRBJ2-1, with unresolved D. Trimming removed 6 bases from V and 6 bases from J, with 10 bases in between. The CDR3 extends over 12 amino acids. Germline V gene sequence: CDR1 SGHRS, CDR2 YFSETQ. The CDR3 region has the DNA TGCGCCAGCAAAGGACGCGTCAATGAGCAGTTCTTC. It codes for CASKGRVNEQFF.

This clonotype was recorded a few times. V and J are TRBV5-1 and TRBJ1-1; D remains ambiguous. This CDR3 has 18 residues. In germline, CDR1 is SGHRS, CDR2 YFSETQ. The V gene lost 3 bases and the J gene lost 1 base, with 22 bases spanning the gap. CDR3 in amino acids: CASSSGRWELEKNTEAFF. CDR3 sequence (DNA): TGCGCCAGCAGCTCCGGACGGTGGGAACTAGAAAAGAACACTGAAGCTTTCTTT.

This clonotype turned up a few times. Here the CDR3 reads CASSQSSARGETQYF. The CDR3 DNA sequence: TGCGCCAGCAGTCAATCCTCGGCCAGGGGAGAGACCCAGTACTTC. The chain carries TRBV23-1 and TRBJ2-5; possibly TRBD1 for D (6 bases). TRBV23-1 is an ORF, with its function uncertain. CDR3 length: 15 amino acids. V was clipped by 0 bases and J by 4 bases, with 12 bases between them.

The sample holds a few counts of this clonotype. Germline and junction disagree at one end, which may indicate a read error. V and J are TRBV29-1 and TRBJ1-4; 7 bases fit TRBD1. CDR3 length equals 15 residues. In germline, CDR1 is SQVTM, CDR2 ANQGSEA. CDR3 region: CRVEDLQGGEEKLFF. Here the CDR3 DNA reads TGCAGAGTTGAAGATCTTCAGGGGGGAGAGGAAAAACTGTTTTTT.

The V and J genes are TRBV7-7 and TRBJ2-2, with D tentatively TRBD2 (5 bases). V lost 4 bases and J 6 bases, leaving 9 bases between the germline ends. The CDR3 has 13 residues. Germline values: CDR1 SSHAT, CDR2 FNYEAQ (reference sequence). CDR3 region: CASSSSGSGELFF. The CDR3 coding sequence is TGTGCCAGCAGCTCGTCGGGGTCCGGGGAGCTGTTTTTT. Filled out from reference TRBV7-7 and TRBJ2-2, the complete variable domain reads GAGVSQSPRYKVTKRGQDVTLRCDPISSHATLYWYQQALGQGPEFLTYFNYEAQPDKSGLPSDRFSAERPEGSISTLTIQRTEQRDSAMYRCASSSSGSGELFFGEGSRLTVL.

This clonotype has just a few counts. The chain is built from TRBV19 and TRBJ2-7, with TRBD2 matching 14 bases. The CDR3 is 15 amino acids. CDR1 LNHDA and CDR2 SQIVND come from the germline V gene (reference sequence). J gave up 6 bases and V 7 bases, and 8 bases lay outside the gene matches. The CDR3 nucleotides read TGTGCCAGTACCGTAGGACTAGCGGGAGGAGGCGAGCAGTACTTC. It translates to CASTVGLAGGGEQYF.

This clonotype was counted between two and nine times. V usage is TRBV6-2 or TRBV6-3 and J usage is TRBJ1-5, with TRBD1 matching over 7 bases. In germline, CDR1 is MNHEY, CDR2 SVGEGT. V dropped 2 bases and J dropped 6; count of bases not matched to a gene: 7. The CDR3 length is 15 residues. CDR3 nucleotides: TGTGCCAGCAGTTACAGAGACAGGGTTAGTCAGCCCCAGCATTTT. This sequence encodes CASSYRDRVSQPQHF.

This clonotype was recorded a few times. The chain joins TRBV15 to TRBJ1-5; 8 nucleotides align to TRBD1. The trim removed 5 bases at V and 1 base at J, leaving 16 bases unmatched. The CDR3 runs 19 residues. The germline CDR1 and CDR2 sequences are LNHNV and YYDKDF (reference sequence). The CDR3 region has the DNA TGTGCCACCAGCGGACCACCAGACAGGGGAACCGTAAGCAATCAGCCCCAGCATTTT. Its protein product is CATSGPPDRGTVSNQPQHF.

The chain has TRBV24-1 and TRBJ1-2; TRBD1 aligns across 7 bases. Germline V lookup: CDR1 KGHDR, CDR2 SFDVKD. The CDR3 length is 12 residues. After removal of 9 bases from V and 0 bases from J, the junction contained 0 bases not matched to a gene. In DNA, the CDR3 is TGTGCCACCGGGACAGCTAACTATGGCTACACCTTC. Its translation: CATGTANYGYTF.

This clonotype has only a few counts. The chain couples TRBV27 to TRBJ2-5, with D hard to call. This CDR3 has 13 amino acids. Per the germline V gene, CDR1 is MNHEY and CDR2 is SMNVEV (reference sequence). Trimming took off 0 bases at V and 7 bases at J, with 9 bases between the two ends. Here the CDR3 DNA reads TGTGCCAGCAGTTTATCGGAAGGTTTGACCCAGTACTTC. It specifies CASSLSEGLTQYF.

The rearrangement uses TRBV7-6 and TRBJ2-1, with 7 bases that match TRBD2. This CDR3 contains 16 residues. Germline loops: CDR1 SGHVS, CDR2 FNYEAQ. The junction had 11 bases not matched to a gene; V was cut back by 5 bases and J by 4 bases. CDR3 loop: CASSPRPAGNYNEQFF. In nucleotides, the CDR3 is TGTGCCAGCAGCCCCCGTCCAGCGGGAAATTACAATGAGCAGTTCTTC.

This chain connects TRBV7-9 to TRBJ2-2; D ambiguous. The CDR3 runs 14 residues. Germline CDR1 SEHNR, CDR2 FQNEAQ (reference sequence). V shed 0 bases and J shed 6 bases, with 8 bases lying between them. The CDR3: CASSLAAGSGELFF. The DNA of the CDR3 is TGTGCCAGCAGCTTAGCCGCCGGGTCCGGGGAGCTGTTTTTT.

The rearrangement uses TRBV29-1 and TRBJ1-5; D is ambiguous. The CDR3 is made up of 12 amino acids. Trimming removed 4 bases from V and 3 bases from J, with 7 bases in between. The germline CDR1 and CDR2 sequences are SQVTM and ANQGSEA. As DNA, the CDR3 is TGCAGCGTTGGCAGCCTCAATCAGCCCCAGCATTTT. This sequence encodes CSVGSLNQPQHF.

The chain carries TRBV12-3 or TRBV12-4 and TRBJ2-7; 7 bases fit TRBD1. CDR3 length: 12 amino acids. The V gene end was trimmed by 8 bases and the J gene end by 5 bases; junction bases not matched to a gene: 6. The CDR3 loop is CASRGQSDEQYF. CDR3 nucleotides: TGTGCCAGCCGGGGACAGAGTGACGAGCAGTACTTC.

This clonotype was recorded a few times. The rearrangement joins TRBV5-1 to TRBJ1-1, with D perhaps matching TRBD1 (6 bases). V lost 2 bases, J lost 8 bases, and 13 bases lay in between. Germline V gives CDR1 SGHRS, CDR2 YFSETQ. This CDR3 contains 13 residues. In DNA, the CDR3 is TGCGCCAGCAGCTTAAGTCAGGGGTGGGAAGCTTTCTTT. Residues: CASSLSQGWEAFF.